The source of this T cell receptor beta chain is a study of blood T cell repertoires in COVID-19. CDR1 is MNHEY and CDR2 is SVGAGI in the germline V gene. V lost 2 bases to trimming and J lost 8 bases; unmatched junction nucleotides: 5. This CDR3 spans 13 amino acids. Some clones are missing from TCRdb's copy, which holds only in-frame ones; the method was immunoSEQ multiplex PCR. The sample lists 300,000 to 400,000 clones; around 85% were seen once. This clonotype originated in a young woman who had been exposed to COVID-19. Sequencing input: PBMCs or T cells enriched from blood (not recorded which). This chain links TRBV6-5 with TRBJ1-2; 7 bases agree with TRBD1. CDR3 coding DNA: TGTGCCAGCAGTTACCGGGGACAGAGCGGCTACACCTTC. It translates to CASSYRGQSGYTF.